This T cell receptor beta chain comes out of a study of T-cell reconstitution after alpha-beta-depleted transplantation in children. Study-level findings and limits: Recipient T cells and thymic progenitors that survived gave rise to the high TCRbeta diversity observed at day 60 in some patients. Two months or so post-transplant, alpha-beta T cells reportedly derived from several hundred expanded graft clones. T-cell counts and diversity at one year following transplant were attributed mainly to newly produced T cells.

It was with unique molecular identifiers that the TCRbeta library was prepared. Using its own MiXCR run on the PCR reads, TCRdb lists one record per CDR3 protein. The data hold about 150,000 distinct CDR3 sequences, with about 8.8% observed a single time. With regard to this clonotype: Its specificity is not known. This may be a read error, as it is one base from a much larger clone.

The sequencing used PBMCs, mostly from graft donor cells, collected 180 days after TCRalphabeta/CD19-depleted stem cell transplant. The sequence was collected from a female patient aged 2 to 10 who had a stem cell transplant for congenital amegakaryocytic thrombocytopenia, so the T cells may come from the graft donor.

Written as DNA, the CDR3 is TGTGCCAGCAGTTTGAGTGGCATGCAGTACTTC. The encoded protein is CASSLSGMQYF. The V call is TRBV12-3 or TRBV12-4, the J call TRBJ2-7; D unresolved. V dropped 3 bases and J dropped 9 bases, with 9 bases sitting between them. The CDR3 runs to 11 residues.